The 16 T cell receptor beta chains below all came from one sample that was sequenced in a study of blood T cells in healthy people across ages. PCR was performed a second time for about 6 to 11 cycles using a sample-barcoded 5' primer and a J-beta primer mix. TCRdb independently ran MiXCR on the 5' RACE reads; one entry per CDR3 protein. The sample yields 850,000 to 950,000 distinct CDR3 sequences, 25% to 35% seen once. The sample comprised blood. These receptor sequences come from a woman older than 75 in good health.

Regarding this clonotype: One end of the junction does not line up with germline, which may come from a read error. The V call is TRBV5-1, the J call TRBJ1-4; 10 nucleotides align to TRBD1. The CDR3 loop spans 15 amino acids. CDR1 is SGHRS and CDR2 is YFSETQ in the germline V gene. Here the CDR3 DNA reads TGCGCCAGCAGCCCCCTGACAGGGGGCGATGAAAGACTGTTTTTT. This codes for CASSPLTGGDERLFF.

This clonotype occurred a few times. The CDR3 region is CASSQVDNTEAFF. The CDR3, as DNA: TGTGCCAGCAGCCAAGTCGACAACACTGAAGCTTTCTTT. This rearrangement joins TRBV3-1 to TRBJ1-1; no firm D call. Germline V gives CDR1 LGHDT, CDR2 YNNKEL (reference sequence). This CDR3 contains 13 residues. The V end was cut by 1 base, the J end by 2 bases, with 5 bases between.

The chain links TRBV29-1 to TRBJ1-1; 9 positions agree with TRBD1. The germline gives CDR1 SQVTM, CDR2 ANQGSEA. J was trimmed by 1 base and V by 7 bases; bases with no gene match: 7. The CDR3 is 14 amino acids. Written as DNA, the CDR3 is TGCAGCGGAATAACAGGGGGCCCGAACACTGAAGCTTTCTTT. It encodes CSGITGGPNTEAFF.

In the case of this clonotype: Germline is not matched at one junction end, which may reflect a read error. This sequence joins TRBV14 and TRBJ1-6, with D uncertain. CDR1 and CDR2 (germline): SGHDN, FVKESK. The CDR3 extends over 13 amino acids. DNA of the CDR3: TGTGCCAGCAGCCAAGCGATGAGCTCACCCCCCCACTTT. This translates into CASSQAMSSPPHF.

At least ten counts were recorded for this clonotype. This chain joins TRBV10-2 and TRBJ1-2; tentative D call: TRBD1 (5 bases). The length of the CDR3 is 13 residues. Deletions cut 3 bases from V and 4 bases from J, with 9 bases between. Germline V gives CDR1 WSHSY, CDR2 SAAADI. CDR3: CASSDQGRYGYTF. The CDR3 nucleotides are TGCGCCAGCAGTGACCAGGGACGCTATGGCTACACCTTC.

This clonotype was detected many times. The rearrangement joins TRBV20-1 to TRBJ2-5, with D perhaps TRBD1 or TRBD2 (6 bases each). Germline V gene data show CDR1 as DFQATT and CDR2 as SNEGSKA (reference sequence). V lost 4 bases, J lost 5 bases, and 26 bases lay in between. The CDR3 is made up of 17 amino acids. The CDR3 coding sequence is TGCAGTGCTATTATCCATCGGAGGGGGAGAACGGGGGAGACCCAGTACTTC. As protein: CSAIIHRRGRTGETQYF.

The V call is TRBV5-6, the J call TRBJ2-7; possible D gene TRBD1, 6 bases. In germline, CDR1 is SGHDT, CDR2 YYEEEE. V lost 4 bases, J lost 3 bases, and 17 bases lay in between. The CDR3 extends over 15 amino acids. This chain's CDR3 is CASSLKDRPNYEQYF. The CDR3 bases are TGTGCCAGCAGCCTCAAGGACAGACCGAACTACGAGCAGTACTTC.

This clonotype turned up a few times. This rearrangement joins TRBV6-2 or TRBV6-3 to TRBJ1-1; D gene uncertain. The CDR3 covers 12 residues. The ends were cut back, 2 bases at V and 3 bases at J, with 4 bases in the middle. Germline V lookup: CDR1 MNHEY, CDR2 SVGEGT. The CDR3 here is CASSYLYTEAFF. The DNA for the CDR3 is TGTGCCAGCAGTTACCTTTACACTGAAGCTTTCTTT.

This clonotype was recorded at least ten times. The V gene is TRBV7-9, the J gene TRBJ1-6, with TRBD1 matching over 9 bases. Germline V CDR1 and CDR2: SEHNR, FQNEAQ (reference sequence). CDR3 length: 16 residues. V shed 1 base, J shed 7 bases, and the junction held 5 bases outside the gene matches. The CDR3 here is CASSLDGTGRNSPLHF. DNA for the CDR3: TGTGCCAGCAGCTTAGACGGGACAGGGCGCAATTCACCCCTCCACTTT.

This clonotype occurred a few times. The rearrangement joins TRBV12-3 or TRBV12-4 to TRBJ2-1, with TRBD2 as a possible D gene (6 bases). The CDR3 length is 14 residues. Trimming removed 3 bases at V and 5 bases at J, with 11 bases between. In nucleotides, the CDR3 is TGTGCCAGCAGTTTCAGGGACTTCGACAATGAGCAGTTCTTC. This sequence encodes CASSFRDFDNEQFF.

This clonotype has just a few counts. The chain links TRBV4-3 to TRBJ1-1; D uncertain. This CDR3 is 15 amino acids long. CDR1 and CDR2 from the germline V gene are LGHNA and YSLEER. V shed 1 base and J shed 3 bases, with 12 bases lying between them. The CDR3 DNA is TGCGCCAGCAGCCAAGCGGTGACCCTGGACACTGAAGCTTTCTTT. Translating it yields CASSQAVTLDTEAFF.

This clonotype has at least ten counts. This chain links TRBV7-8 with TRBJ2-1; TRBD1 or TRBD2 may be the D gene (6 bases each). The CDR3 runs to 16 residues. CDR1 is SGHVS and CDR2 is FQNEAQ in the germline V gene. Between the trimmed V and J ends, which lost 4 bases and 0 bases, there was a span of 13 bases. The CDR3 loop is CASSSGAASSYNEQFF. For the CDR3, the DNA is TGTGCCAGCAGCTCGGGGGCGGCCAGCTCCTACAATGAGCAGTTCTTC.

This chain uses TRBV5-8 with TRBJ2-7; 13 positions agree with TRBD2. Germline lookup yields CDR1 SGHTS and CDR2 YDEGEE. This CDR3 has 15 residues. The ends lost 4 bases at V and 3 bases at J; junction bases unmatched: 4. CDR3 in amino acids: CASSRGLAGSYEQYF. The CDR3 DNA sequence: TGTGCCAGCAGCCGGGGACTAGCGGGGAGCTACGAGCAGTACTTC. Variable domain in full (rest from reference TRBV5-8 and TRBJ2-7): EAGVTQSPTHLIKTRGQQATLRCSPISGHTSVYWYQQALGLGLQFLLWYDEGEERNRGNFPPRFSGRQFPNYSSELNVNALELEDSALYLCASSRGLAGSYEQYFGPGTRLTVT.

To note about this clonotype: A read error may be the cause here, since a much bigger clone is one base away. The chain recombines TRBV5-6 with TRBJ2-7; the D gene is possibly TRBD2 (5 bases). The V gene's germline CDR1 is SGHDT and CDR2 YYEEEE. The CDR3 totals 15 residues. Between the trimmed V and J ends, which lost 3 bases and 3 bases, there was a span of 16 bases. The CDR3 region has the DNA TGTGCCAGCAGCTGGAGGCGCAGAGATCGCTACGAGCAGTACTTC. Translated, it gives CASSWRRRDRYEQYF.

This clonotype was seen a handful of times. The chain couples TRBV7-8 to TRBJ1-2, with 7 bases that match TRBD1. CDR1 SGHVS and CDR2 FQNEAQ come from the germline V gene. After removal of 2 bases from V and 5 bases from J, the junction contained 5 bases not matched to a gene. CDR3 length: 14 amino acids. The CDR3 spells CASSLYQGVYGYTF. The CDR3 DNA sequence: TGTGCCAGCAGCTTATACCAGGGGGTATATGGCTACACCTTC.

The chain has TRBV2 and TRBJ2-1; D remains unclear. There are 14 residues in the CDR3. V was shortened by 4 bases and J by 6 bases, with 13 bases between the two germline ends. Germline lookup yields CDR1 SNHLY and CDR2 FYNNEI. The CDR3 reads CASSGQTSRNEQFF. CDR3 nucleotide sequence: TGTGCCAGCAGTGGTCAAACCAGTCGCAATGAGCAGTTCTTC.